Below, 20 T cell receptor beta chains from the same sample are listed, as sequenced in a study of Graves' ophthalmopathy and Graves' hyperthyroidism. Amplified TCR beta CDR3 regions were obtained using RNA transcripts as template. The first-round RT-PCR employed HTBI primers together with the Qiagen OneStep RT-PCR kit. A multiplex PCR was then performed as the second round. TCRdb recomputed calls from the multiplex PCR reads with MiXCR, one row per CDR3 protein. The data contain about 1.2 million distinct CDR3 sequences, 35% to 40% of them singletons. What was sequenced was peripheral blood or thyroid tissue (not recorded which). The source is an adult man with Graves' hyperthyroidism.

V and J are TRBV10-3 and TRBJ2-5; D is perhaps TRBD2 (5 bases). Germline values: CDR1 ENHRY, CDR2 SYGVKD. The V end was cut by 0 bases, the J end by 5 bases, with 13 bases between. This CDR3 spans 15 amino acids. CDR3 amino acids: CAISESTGSAETQYF. Written as DNA, the CDR3 is TGTGCCATCAGTGAGTCTACGGGTAGCGCGGAGACCCAGTACTTC.

This clonotype has just a few counts. This chain uses TRBV29-1 with TRBJ2-7, with 9 bases aligning to TRBD1. The CDR3 is made up of 17 amino acids. Germline V gene sequence: CDR1 SQVTM, CDR2 ANQGSEA. The ends lost 1 base at V and 7 bases at J; junction bases unmatched: 17. CDR3 in DNA: TGCAGCGTTGAAGGTCGAGGGGCCGACAGGGGGATTAGGGAGCAGTACTTC. This translates into CSVEGRGADRGIREQYF.

This clonotype has just a few counts. The gene calls are TRBV6-6 and TRBJ1-1; D unresolved. Per germline, CDR1 MNHNY and CDR2 SVGAGI (reference sequence). The CDR3 is 13 residues long. Trimming stripped 7 bases from V and 1 base from J, with 10 bases between. Here the CDR3 reads CASTRFWNTEAFF. Written as DNA, the CDR3 is TGTGCCAGCACTCGGTTTTGGAACACTGAAGCTTTCTTT.

Regarding this clonotype: A much larger clone sits a single nucleotide away, making a read error possible. The chain combines TRBV7-9 with TRBJ2-7; 12 nucleotides match TRBD2. Per germline, CDR1 SEHNR and CDR2 FQNEAQ (reference sequence). This CDR3 has 15 residues. The CDR3 spells CASIQLAGGSYEQCF. DNA for the CDR3: TGTGCCAGCATCCAACTAGCGGGAGGTTCCTACGAGCAGTGCTTC.

The V and J genes are TRBV29-1 and TRBJ2-7; 7 nucleotides match TRBD2. This CDR3 has 10 amino acids. CDR1 and CDR2 (germline): SQVTM, ANQGSEA. V lost 8 bases and J lost 12; bases outside the gene matches: 10. The CDR3 loop reads CSSRRGFWYF. The DNA for the CDR3 is TGCAGCTCGAGGCGGGGGTTTTGGTACTTC.

Regarding this clonotype: This could be a read error, since a much larger clone is one nucleotide away. This sequence joins TRBV19 and TRBJ1-2; D remains unclear. The CDR3 is 13 residues long. Germline CDR1 is LNHDA and CDR2 is SQIVND (reference sequence). The CDR3 loop reads CATSIQTGYGYTF. CDR3 DNA: TGTGCCACTAGTATCCAAACGGGATATGGCTACACCTTC.

The genes are TRBV7-2 and TRBJ2-2; TRBD2 is a possible D gene (6 bases). This CDR3 has 16 amino acids. V was trimmed by 5 bases and J by 5 bases, leaving 18 bases between them. Germline-derived CDR1 and CDR2 are SGHTA and FQGNSA. The CDR3 protein is CASSLRDSLVTGELFF. The CDR3 nucleotides are TGTGCCAGCAGCCTCCGGGACTCCTTAGTTACCGGGGAGCTGTTTTTT.

The chain recombines TRBV30 with TRBJ1-6; TRBD1 might be the D (5 bases). Trimming took off 3 bases at V and 1 base at J, with 16 bases between the two ends. The CDR3 length is 17 residues. The germline V gene encodes CDR1 GTSNPN and CDR2 SVGIG (reference sequence). CDR3 amino acids: CAWSPILGLSYNSPLHF. Here the CDR3 DNA reads TGTGCCTGGAGCCCAATTCTGGGGCTATCCTATAATTCACCCCTCCACTTT.

The chain links TRBV20-1 to TRBJ1-1, with 9 bases fitting TRBD1. CDR1 and CDR2 (germline): DFQATT, SNEGSKA (reference sequence). The CDR3 sequence is 14 residues long. Losses at the gene ends were 6 bases for V and 3 bases for J; bases not matched to a gene: 8. The CDR3 protein is CSARRQGGHTEAFF. The CDR3 DNA follows: TGCAGTGCCCGGCGACAGGGGGGCCACACTGAAGCTTTCTTT.

CDR3 sequence reads: CASSPRTSGFSYEQYF. The CDR3 DNA sequence: TGTGCCAGCAGTCCGAGGACTAGCGGCTTCTCCTACGAGCAGTACTTC. This rearrangement joins TRBV11-1 to TRBJ2-7, with 10 bases identical to TRBD2. Germline assignment: CDR1 SGHAT and CDR2 FQDESV (reference sequence). This CDR3 comprises 16 residues. With V trimmed by 6 bases and J by 0 bases, 8 bases remained unmatched.

On this clonotype itself: A read error may produce the germline difference seen at one junction end. Here the CDR3 DNA reads TGCACCAGCAGCCAAGACGAGGCCCGTGACCAAGAGAGCCAGTACTTC. It codes for CTSSQDEARDQESQYF. The chain has TRBV4-1 and TRBJ2-5, with D unresolved. The CDR3 runs 16 residues. CDR1 and CDR2 from the germline V gene are MGHRA and YSYEKL.

This clonotype was found many times. The V call is TRBV7-2, the J call TRBJ1-6; 7 bases agree with TRBD1. The CDR3 extends over 16 amino acids. In germline, CDR1 is SGHTA, CDR2 FQGNSA. The V and J ends lost 4 bases and 4 bases, in that order; junction bases with no gene match: 7. CDR3 coding DNA: TGTGCCAGCAGCTCAATAGGGACAGATTATAATTCACCCCTCCACTTT. This gives the protein CASSSIGTDYNSPLHF.

There are many counts of this clonotype. The CDR3 DNA reads as TGTGCCAGCAGCTTAGCGCGGGGAGCTAACTATGGCTACACCTTC. It translates to CASSLARGANYGYTF. The V call is TRBV7-8, the J call TRBJ1-2; D not resolved. Germline V gene lookup returns CDR1 SGHVS and CDR2 FQNEAQ. Trimming took off 0 bases at V and 0 bases at J, with 8 bases between the two ends. This CDR3 is 15 amino acids long.

The rearrangement uses TRBV5-1 and TRBJ2-7; D gene unclear. Germline CDR1 is SGHRS and CDR2 is YFSETQ. The CDR3 contains 15 residues. The V end was cut by 0 bases, the J end by 1 base, with 11 bases between. CDR3 sequence reads: CASSLAEFSSYEQYF. In DNA, the CDR3 is TGCGCCAGCAGCTTGGCAGAATTTAGTTCCTACGAGCAGTACTTC.

The CDR3 DNA follows: TGTGCCAGCAAAACAGGCCGAGACAGGTCCGGAAACACCATATATTTT. Its translation is CASKTGRDRSGNTIYF. The rearrangement joins TRBV25-1 to TRBJ1-3, with D perhaps TRBD1 (6 bases). CDR3 length: 16 residues. Trimming cost V 7 bases and J 4 bases, with 20 bases left between them. Germline V gene lookup returns CDR1 MGHDK and CDR2 SYGVNS.

Ten or more counts support this clonotype. The J gene is TRBJ1-3, the V gene TRBV6-6; D is undetermined. This CDR3 has 12 amino acids. The ends were cut back, 7 bases at V and 2 bases at J, with 6 bases in the middle. CDR1 MNHNY and CDR2 SVGAGI come from the germline V gene (reference sequence). The CDR3 loop reads CASTKTGNTIYF. The CDR3 DNA follows: TGTGCCAGCACCAAGACTGGAAACACCATATATTTT.

V usage is TRBV6-2 or TRBV6-3 and J usage is TRBJ1-3, with a weak D call TRBD1 (5 bases). The V gene's germline CDR1 is MNHEY and CDR2 SVGEGT. This CDR3 comprises 13 residues. V dropped 5 bases and J dropped 8 bases, with 13 bases sitting between them. In DNA form, the CDR3 reads TGTGCCAGCAGTGATCCAGGGTCGGACACCATATATTTT. Its protein is CASSDPGSDTIYF.

This sequence joins TRBV5-5 and TRBJ2-7; D ambiguous. Trimming pared 4 bases from V and 0 bases from J, leaving 17 bases between. The germline V gene encodes CDR1 SGHKS and CDR2 YYEKEE (reference sequence). The CDR3 loop spans 16 amino acids. The CDR3, as DNA: TGTGCCAGCAGCCCGTCCTTGCGCCCGAGCTCCTACGAGCAGTACTTC. Protein sequence: CASSPSLRPSSYEQYF.

About this clonotype: The junction shows a germline mismatch at one end, possibly a read error. The rearrangement uses TRBV7-4 and TRBJ2-5; a weak D match, TRBD1 (6 bases). The CDR3 spans 13 residues. Germline-derived CDR1 and CDR2 are SGHVT and SQSDAQ. The CDR3 loop is CASSLGGAWTQYF. DNA for the CDR3: TGTGCTAGCAGCTTAGGGGGAGCTTGGACCCAGTACTTC.

This chain uses TRBV4-3 with TRBJ1-6; tentative D call: TRBD1 (5 bases). Germline CDR1 LGHNA, CDR2 YSLEER. The CDR3 length is 15 residues. Trimming stripped 0 bases from V and 7 bases from J, with 10 bases between. This CDR3 reads CASSQEPQGNSPLHF. In DNA form, the CDR3 reads TGCGCCAGCAGCCAAGAACCCCAGGGAAATTCACCCCTCCACTTT.